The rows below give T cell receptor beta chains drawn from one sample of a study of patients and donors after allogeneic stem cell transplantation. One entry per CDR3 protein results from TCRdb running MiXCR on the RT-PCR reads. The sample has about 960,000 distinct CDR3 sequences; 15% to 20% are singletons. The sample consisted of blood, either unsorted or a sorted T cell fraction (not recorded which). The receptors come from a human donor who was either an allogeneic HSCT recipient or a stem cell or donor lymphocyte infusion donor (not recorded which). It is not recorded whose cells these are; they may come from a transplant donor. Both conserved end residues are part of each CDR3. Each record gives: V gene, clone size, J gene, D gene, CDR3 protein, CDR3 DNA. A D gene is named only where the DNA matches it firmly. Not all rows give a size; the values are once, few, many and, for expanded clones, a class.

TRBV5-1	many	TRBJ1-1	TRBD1	CASSATGSPNTEAFF	TGCGCCAGCAGCGCGACAGGGAGCCCGAACACTGAAGCTTTCTTT
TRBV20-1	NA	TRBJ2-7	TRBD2	CSAGGLANFYEQYF	TGCAGTGCTGGCGGACTAGCGAATTTTTACGAGCAGTACTTC
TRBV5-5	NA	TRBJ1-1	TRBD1	CASSPTGVATEAFF	TGTGCCAGCAGCCCAACAGGGGTTGCCACTGAAGCTTTCTTT
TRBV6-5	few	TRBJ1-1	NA	CASSYSSPGAGAEAFF	TGTGCCAGCAGTTACTCGTCCCCGGGGGCGGGCGCTGAAGCTTTCTTT
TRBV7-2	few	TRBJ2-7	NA	CASSLFPSLSYEQYF	TGTGCCAGCAGCTTATTCCCTAGCTTATCCTACGAGCAGTACTTC
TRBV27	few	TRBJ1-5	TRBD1	CASSLYGTGEFQPQHF	TGTGCCAGCAGTTTATACGGGACAGGGGAATTTCAGCCCCAGCATTTT
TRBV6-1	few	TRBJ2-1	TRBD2	CASSLLAGGSNEQFF	TGTGCCAGCAGCTTGCTAGCGGGAGGGAGTAATGAGCAGTTCTTC
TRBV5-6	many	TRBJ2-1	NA	CASSLDAREQFF	TGTGCCAGCAGCTTGGATGCGCGGGAGCAGTTCTTC
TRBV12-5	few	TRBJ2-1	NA	CASPARVPYNEQFF	TGTGCTAGCCCAGCTAGGGTACCCTACAATGAGCAGTTCTTC
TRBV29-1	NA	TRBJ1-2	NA	CSVVRLGLNYGYTF	TGCAGCGTTGTAAGGCTGGGACTGAACTATGGCTACACCTTC
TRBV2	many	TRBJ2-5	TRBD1	CASRQGQETQYF	TGTGCCAGCAGACAGGGGCAAGAGACCCAGTACTTC
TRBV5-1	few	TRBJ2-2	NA	CASSDDLRTNTGELFF	TGCGCCAGCAGCGACGATTTGCGGACCAACACCGGGGAGCTGTTTTTT
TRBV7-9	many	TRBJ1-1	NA	CASSLGTENTEAFF	TGTGCCAGCAGCTTAGGGACAGAGAACACTGAAGCTTTCTTT
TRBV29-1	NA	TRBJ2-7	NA	CSVAVGAYEQYF	TGCAGCGTGGCCGTGGGGGCCTACGAGCAGTACTTC
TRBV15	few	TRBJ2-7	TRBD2	CATRTSGGYEQYF	TGTGCCACGAGGACTAGCGGGGGATACGAGCAGTACTTC
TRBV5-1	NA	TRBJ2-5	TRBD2	CASSSGLAGLETQYF	TGCGCCAGCAGTTCCGGACTAGCGGGGCTAGAGACCCAGTACTTC
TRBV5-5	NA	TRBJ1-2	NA	CASSLRTDSSYGYTF	TGTGCCAGCAGCTTGAGGACGGATTCTTCCTATGGCTACACCTTC
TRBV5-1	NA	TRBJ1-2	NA	CASSLNSRAMRDYGYTF	TGCGCCAGCAGCTTGAACTCCCGGGCCATGCGGGACTATGGCTACACCTTC
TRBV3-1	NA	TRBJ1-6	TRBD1	CASSQVRAGGTTLHF	TGTGCCAGCAGCCAAGTGAGGGCAGGGGGCACAACCCTCCACTTT
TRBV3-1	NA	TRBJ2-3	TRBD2	CASSQGIGLASDTQYF	TGTGCCAGCAGCCAAGGTATTGGACTAGCATCAGATACGCAGTATTTT
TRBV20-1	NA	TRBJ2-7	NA	CSARTPDSYKQYF	TGCAGTGCTAGAACCCCGGACTCCTACAAGCAGTACTTC
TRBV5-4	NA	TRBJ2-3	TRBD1	CASVIKGATDTQYF	TGTGCCAGCGTAATAAAGGGGGCCACAGATACGCAGTATTTT
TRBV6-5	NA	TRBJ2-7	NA	CASSSPARGSYEQYF	TGTGCCAGCAGTTCCCCCGCGCGGGGTTCCTACGAGCAGTACTTC
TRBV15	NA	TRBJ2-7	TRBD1	CATSSRGGQDEQYF	TGTGCCACCAGCAGTCGGGGTGGACAGGACGAGCAGTACTTC
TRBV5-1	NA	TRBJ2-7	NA	CASSTQGRQLYEQYF	TGCGCCAGCAGCACTCAGGGTAGGCAGTTGTACGAGCAGTACTTC
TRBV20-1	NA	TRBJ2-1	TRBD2	CSAREIAGAPSSYNEQFF	TGCAGTGCTAGAGAGATAGCGGGAGCCCCAAGCTCCTACAATGAGCAGTTCTTC
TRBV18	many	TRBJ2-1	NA	CASSPKNEQFF	TGTGCCAGCTCACCAAAGAATGAGCAGTTCTTC
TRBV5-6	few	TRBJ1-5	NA	CASSPAPNQPQHF	TGTGCCAGCAGCCCTGCCCCAAATCAGCCCCAGCATTTT
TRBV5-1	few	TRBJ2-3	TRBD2	CASSLDPAGGPDTQYF	TGCGCCAGCAGCTTAGACCCAGCGGGGGGCCCAGATACGCAGTATTTT
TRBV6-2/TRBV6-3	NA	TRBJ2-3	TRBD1	CASSHQGATDTQYF	TGTGCCAGCAGTCATCAGGGGGCAACAGATACGCAGTATTTT
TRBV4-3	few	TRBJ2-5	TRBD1	CASSSTRDRVSETHYF	TGCGCCAGCAGCAGTACCCGGGACAGGGTGTCCGAGACCCATTACTTC
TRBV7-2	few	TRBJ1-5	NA	CASSLFPSSNQYQHF	TGTGCCAGCAGCTTATTTCCCTCGAGCAATCAGTACCAGCATTTT
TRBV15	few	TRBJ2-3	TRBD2	CATSPGGLAGLDTQYF	TGTGCCACCAGTCCCGGGGGACTAGCGGGGTTAGATACGCAGTATTTT
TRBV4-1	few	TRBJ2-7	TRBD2	CASSQDSSGAAYEQYF	TGCGCCAGCAGCCAAGATTCTAGCGGGGCCGCTTACGAGCAGTACTTC
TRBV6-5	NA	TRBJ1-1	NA	CASSYSNRNTEAFF	TGTGCCAGCAGTTACTCGAATAGGAACACTGAAGCTTTCTTT
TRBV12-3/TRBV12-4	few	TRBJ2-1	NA	CASRRYRESYNEQFF	TGTGCCAGCAGGAGATACAGGGAATCGTACAATGAGCAGTTCTTC
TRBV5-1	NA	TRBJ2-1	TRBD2	CASSEGTSGSSEQFF	TGCGCCAGCAGCGAAGGGACTAGCGGGAGCAGTGAGCAGTTCTTC
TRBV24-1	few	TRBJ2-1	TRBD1	CATSDTQGVYNEQFF	TGTGCCACCAGTGATACACAGGGGGTGTACAATGAGCAGTTCTTC
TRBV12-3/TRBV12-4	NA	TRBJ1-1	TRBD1	CASSLARTGGNTEAFF	TGTGCCAGCAGTTTAGCGCGGACAGGTGGGAACACTGAAGCTTTCTTT
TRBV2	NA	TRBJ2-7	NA	CASLGQDYEQYF	TGTGCCAGCCTAGGGCAGGATTACGAGCAGTACTTC
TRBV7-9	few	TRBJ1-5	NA	CASSLYNVNQPQHF	TGTGCCAGCAGCTTATATAACGTCAATCAGCCCCAGCATTTT
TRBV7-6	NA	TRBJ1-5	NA	CASSLEWGGNQPQHF	TGTGCCAGCAGCCTCGAATGGGGCGGCAATCAGCCCCAGCATTTT
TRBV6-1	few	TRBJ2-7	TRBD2	CASSRLGSSGRGYEQYF	TGTGCCAGCAGCCGACTGGGTTCTAGCGGGAGAGGATACGAGCAGTACTTC
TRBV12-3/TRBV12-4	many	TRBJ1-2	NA	CASSLALRQPNYGYTF	TGTGCCAGCAGTTTAGCGCTCCGGCAGCCCAACTATGGCTACACCTTC
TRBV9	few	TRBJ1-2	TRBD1	CASSGEQGADNGYTF	TGTGCCAGCAGCGGAGAACAGGGGGCCGATAATGGCTACACCTTC
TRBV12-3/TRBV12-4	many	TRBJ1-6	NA	CASSLASVYNSPLHF	TGTGCCAGCAGTTTAGCAAGTGTCTATAATTCACCCCTCCACTTT
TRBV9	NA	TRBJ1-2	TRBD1	CASSVAEGQGVINYGYTF	TGTGCCAGCAGCGTAGCTGAGGGACAGGGGGTAATTAACTATGGCTACACCTTC
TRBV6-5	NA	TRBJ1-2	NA	CASSYQRVHGYTF	TGTGCCAGCAGTTATCAAAGGGTGCATGGCTACACCTTC